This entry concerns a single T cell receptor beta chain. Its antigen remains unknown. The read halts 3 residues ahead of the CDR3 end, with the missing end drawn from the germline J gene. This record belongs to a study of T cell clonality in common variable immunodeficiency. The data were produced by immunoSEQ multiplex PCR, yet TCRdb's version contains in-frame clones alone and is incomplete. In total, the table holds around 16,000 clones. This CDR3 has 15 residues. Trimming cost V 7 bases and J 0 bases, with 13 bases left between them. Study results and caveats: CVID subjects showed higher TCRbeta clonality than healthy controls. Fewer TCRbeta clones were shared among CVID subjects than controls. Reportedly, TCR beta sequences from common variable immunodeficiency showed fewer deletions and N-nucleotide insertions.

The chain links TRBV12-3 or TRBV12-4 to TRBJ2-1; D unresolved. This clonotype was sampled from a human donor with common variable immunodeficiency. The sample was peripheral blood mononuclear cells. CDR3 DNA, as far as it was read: TGTGCCAGCAAGCAGCGAAAGAGCTCCTACAATGAG. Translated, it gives CASKQRKSSYNE. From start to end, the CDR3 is CASKQRKSSYNEQFF.